The present T cell receptor (beta chain) was sequenced within a study of shared clonotypes between healthy human individuals. Division of CD4+ cells produced a CD45RA+ naive subset and a CD45RA-negative memory subset. This was a deep-level run. Assay used: immunoSEQ multiplex PCR; TCRdb lists only in-frame clones, some missing. The data show 2 million to 2.5 million clones, around 93% seen once. Germline V gene lookup returns CDR1 SQVTM and CDR2 ANQGSEA. This CDR3 comprises 14 residues. V lost 7 bases, J lost 5 bases, and 20 bases lay in between. The receptor was isolated from a man younger than 35 in good health. Some clones in this sample may be carry-over from other donors' samples. The chain uses TRBV29-1 and TRBJ2-5; weak D call: TRBD1 (5 bases). Specimen: naive CD4+ T cells from PBMCs. Subset meaning: CD45RA+ positively selected. The CDR3 nucleotides are TGCAGCGGTAGGGGTTTCGGCCCCGTGGAGACCCAGTACTTC. The encoded protein is CSGRGFGPVETQYF.